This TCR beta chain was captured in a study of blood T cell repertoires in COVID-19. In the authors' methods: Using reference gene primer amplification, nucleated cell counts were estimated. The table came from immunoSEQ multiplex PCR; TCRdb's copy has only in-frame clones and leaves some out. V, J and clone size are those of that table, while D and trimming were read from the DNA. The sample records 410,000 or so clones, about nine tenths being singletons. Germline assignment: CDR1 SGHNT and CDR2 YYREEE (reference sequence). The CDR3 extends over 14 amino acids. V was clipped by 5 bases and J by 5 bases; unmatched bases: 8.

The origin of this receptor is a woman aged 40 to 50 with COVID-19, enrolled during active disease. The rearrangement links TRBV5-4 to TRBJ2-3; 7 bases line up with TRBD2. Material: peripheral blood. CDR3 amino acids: CASRRTSGEDTQYF. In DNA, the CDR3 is TGTGCCAGCAGGAGGACGAGCGGGGAAGATACGCAGTATTTT. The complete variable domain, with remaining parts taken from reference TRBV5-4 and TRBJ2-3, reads ETGVTQSPTHLIKTRGQQVTLRCSSQSGHNTVSWYQQALGQGPQFIFQYYREEENGRGNFPPRFSGLQFPNYSSELNVNALELDDSALYLCASRRTSGEDTQYFGPGTRLTVL.